Presented here are 12 T cell receptor beta chains from one specimen sequenced in a study of shared clonotypes between healthy human individuals. TCRdb keeps only in-frame clones here, not all; method: immunoSEQ multiplex PCR. Among about 680,000 clones listed, roughly 94% were seen once. The naive CD8 fraction comprised CD45RO-negative cells positively selected for CCR7 and excluded terminally differentiated effector memory CD45RA+ cells. Sequenced material: naive CD8+ T cells sorted from blood. Every receptor here comes from a man younger than 45 in good health.

The J gene is TRBJ1-1, the V gene TRBV15, with D possibly matching TRBD1 (6 bases). Trimming took 6 bases from V and 11 from J, leaving 22 bases between them. The CDR3 has 14 residues. The germline CDR1 and CDR2 sequences are LNHNV and YYDKDF (reference sequence). CDR3 coding DNA: TGTGCCACCAGACCTATACAGGGTGTGTGGGATGCTTTCTTT. Its translation is CATRPIQGVWDAFF.

The chain links TRBV7-9 to TRBJ2-2; 10 bases line up with TRBD1. The CDR3 runs 15 residues. The germline V gene encodes CDR1 SEHNR and CDR2 FQNEAQ (reference sequence). Trimming removed 7 bases from V and 4 bases from J; junction bases left unmatched: 6. The CDR3 bases are TGTGCCAGCATCAATGGGGACAGGGGCACCGGGGAGCTGTTTTTT. It encodes CASINGDRGTGELFF. The full variable domain, completed using reference TRBV7-9 and TRBJ2-2, is DTGVSQNPRHKITKRGQNVTFRCDPISEHNRLYWYRQTLGQGPEFLTYFQNEAQLEKSRLLSDRFSAERPKGSFSTLEIQRTEQGDSAMYLCASINGDRGTGELFFGEGSRLTVL.

The V gene is TRBV7-9, the J gene TRBJ2-3; 12 bases agree with TRBD2. The J segment lost 4 bases and the V segment lost 4 bases, leaving 3 bases of the junction unmatched. CDR1 and CDR2 (germline): SEHNR, FQNEAQ (reference sequence). This CDR3 has 15 residues. CDR3 DNA sequence: TGTGCCAGCAGCTCTAGCGGGAGGGCTGCAGATACGCAGTATTTT. Translation: CASSSSGRAADTQYF.

CDR3 protein: CASGQGAPNYGYTF. The CDR3 nucleotides read TGTGCTAGTGGCCAGGGGGCCCCTAACTATGGCTACACCTTC. The gene calls are TRBV12-5 and TRBJ1-2; 8 nucleotides agree with TRBD1. The germline V gene encodes CDR1 LGHNT and CDR2 FRNRAP. The junction had 3 bases not matched to a gene; V was cut back by 6 bases and J by 0 bases. The CDR3 covers 14 residues. Supplemented by reference TRBV12-5 and TRBJ1-2, the full variable domain reads DARVTQTPRHKVTEMGQEVTMRCQPILGHNTVFWYRQTMMQGLELLAYFRNRAPLDDSGMPKDRFSAEMPDATLATLKIQPSEPRDSAVYFCASGQGAPNYGYTFGSGTRLTVV.

J is TRBJ1-1 and V is TRBV11-2; unclear D gene. The length of the CDR3 is 18 residues. Germline CDR1 SGHAT, CDR2 FQNNGV. Trimming stripped 0 bases from V and 1 base from J, with 18 bases between. CDR3 nucleotide sequence: TGTGCCAGCAGCTTAGATTTGAATGAAGGGTCTCGGAACACTGAAGCTTTCTTT. Protein sequence: CASSLDLNEGSRNTEAFF.

V usage is TRBV2 and J usage is TRBJ2-1; 7 bases align to TRBD1. V lost 2 bases, J lost 6 bases, and 10 bases stayed unmatched. CDR1 is SNHLY and CDR2 is FYNNEI in the germline V gene. This CDR3 is built from 16 residues. CDR3 nucleotide sequence: TGTGCCAGCAGTGAAATTGGAACAGGGGCGGGCAATGAGCAGTTCTTC. Its protein product is CASSEIGTGAGNEQFF.

The rearrangement links TRBV4-1 to TRBJ2-1; D might be TRBD2 (5 bases). V shed 0 bases and J shed 8 bases, with 14 bases lying between them. CDR1 and CDR2 from the germline V gene are MGHRA and YSYEKL. This CDR3 contains 15 residues. DNA for the CDR3: TGCGCCAGCAGCCAAGAGAGGGCCTCCGGCGATGAGCAGTTCTTC. It translates to CASSQERASGDEQFF.

The V gene is TRBV10-2, the J gene TRBJ2-1, with TRBD2 matching 7 bases. There are 15 residues in the CDR3. V shed 2 bases and J 7 bases; nucleotides not matched to a gene: 8. Germline loops: CDR1 WSHSY, CDR2 SAAADI. CDR3 DNA: TGCGCCAGCAGTGAGGGACTAGTGGGTGGGAATGAGCAGTTCTTC. Translating gives CASSEGLVGGNEQFF.

This sequence joins TRBV7-3 and TRBJ2-1; weak D call: TRBD2 (5 bases). V was shortened by 1 base and J by 5 bases, with 12 bases between the two germline ends. The CDR3 sequence is 15 residues long. The V gene's germline CDR1 is SGHTA and CDR2 FQGTGA. As DNA, the CDR3 is TGTGCCAGCAGCTTAAACGCGGGTACGAACAATGAGCAGTTCTTC. This translates into CASSLNAGTNNEQFF.

The chain combines TRBV7-9 with TRBJ2-1; TRBD1 matches at 7 bases. Germline trimming cut 5 bases from V and 4 bases from J; bases unmatched to any gene: 8. CDR3 size: 15 residues. The germline V gene has CDR1 SEHNR and CDR2 FQNEAQ (reference sequence). The CDR3: CASSTGDLLYNEQFF. The DNA for the CDR3 is TGTGCCAGCAGCACAGGGGATTTATTGTACAATGAGCAGTTCTTC.

This clone was counted between two and nine times. The chain links TRBV9 to TRBJ2-1; 14 nucleotides line up with TRBD2. The germline V gene has CDR1 SGDLS and CDR2 YYNGEE. V gave up 0 bases and J gave up 1 base; unmatched junction bases: 0. This CDR3 contains 17 residues. For the CDR3, the DNA is TGTGCCAGCAGCGTAGGACTAGCGGGAGGGTCCTACAATGAGCAGTTCTTC. It specifies CASSVGLAGGSYNEQFF. Based on the CDR3 plus reference TRBV9 and TRBJ2-1, the full variable domain is DSGVTQTPKHLITATGQRVTLRCSPRSGDLSVYWYQQSLDQGLQFLIQYYNGEERAKGNILERFSAQQFPDLHSELNLSSLELGDSALYFCASSVGLAGGSYNEQFFGPGTRLTVL.

The chain employs TRBV28 and TRBJ2-7, with 9 bases that match TRBD1. The V gene end was trimmed by 2 bases and the J gene end by 6 bases; junction bases not matched to a gene: 5. CDR3 length equals 14 residues. The V gene's germline CDR1 is MDHEN and CDR2 SYDVKM. CDR3 region: CASSLGTGQVEQYF. The DNA for the CDR3 is TGTGCCAGCAGTTTAGGGACAGGGCAGGTCGAGCAGTACTTC.